This TCR beta chain was captured by sequencing in a study of cytomegalovirus exposure and HLA in healthy donors (dated by TCRdb to the late 2010s). Context from the whole study: According to an earlier analysis of several hundred of the donors, roughly 180 million T cells yielded roughly 110 million unique TCR beta sequences and 276 Gb of sequence data. About 320 gigabases of sequencing data and 70 million to 100 million unique TCR sequences were included in an early release covering about 700 HLA-typed donors. Of the roughly 400 genotyped donors, 81% were placed in the genetic ancestry cluster associated with self-reported Caucasian donors. The study aimed to test whether cataloging public T cell receptors could reveal signatures of past pathogen exposure. The study profiled the T cell repertoires of about 720 subjects by immunosequencing and related them to cytomegalovirus serostatus. Along with the approximately 620-subject first cohort, a separate validation cohort of 120 different subjects was used. High-throughput TCR immunosequencing, statistical association of individual TCRs with disease status, and machine learning were combined to predict cytomegalovirus infection status. A later analysis re-examined previously published TCR beta repertoires from more than 650 donors and added high-resolution HLA genotyping to investigate patterns of TCR occurrence. Rather than drawing on any new phenotypic data, the later analysis identified candidate immune exposures from TCR beta sequences and the way those sequences occurred across donors. An earlier analysis of around 640 of the donors used high-throughput TCR beta sequencing to judge whether each TCR beta V gene segment behaved as functional or pseudogenic. Donor age, sex, ethnicity and CMV serostatus were compiled alongside the repertoire data. In a later genetic analysis, genome-wide SNP genotypes for about three fifths of the roughly 670 donors were used, and that subset was treated as a discovery cohort. All discovery cohort repertoires had been generated using a single sequencing platform. HLA typing covered class I and class II loci at four-digit resolution. The number of donors typed differed by locus, with 629-630 for A, B, C, DRB1 and DQB1, more than 500 for DQA1, 600 to 610 for DPA1, and 400 to 490 for DPB1. Four to six DR-DQ haplotypes were handled as single units for association and clustering, since linkage in the cohort was strong. On average, 235,054 unique TCR beta nucleotide sequences were sequenced per donor among 398 genotyped donors of the cohort, with roughly a sixth of those sequences being non-productive. What the study reported, not specific to this receptor: In an earlier analysis of approximately 590 of the donors, most TCR beta V segments were observed in productive rearrangements about 87% or about 30% of the time, broadly matching IMGT annotations. In a later analysis, HLA-associated TCR beta chains showed more clonal expansion and lower generation probabilities than non-associated chains that were equally common. According to a later analysis, TCR association rates differed among HLA loci, with DRB1 alleles showing the most associated TCRs and HLA-C alleles showing the fewest. A further reported finding was that TCR beta sequences accurately predicted the HLA-A and HLA-B alleles for most subjects in the first cohort. CMV serostatus was the only immune exposure information available for the cohort. Assigning TCR associations to individual alleles was difficult when HLA alleles, especially DR and DQ, strongly co-occurred. Compared with the approximately 670-donor mean, donors in an Asian-associated ancestry cluster had fewer N-insertions in productive TCRs, according to a later genetic analysis. About 17 rarely observed V segments, including chromosome 9 orphons, were excluded from the earlier analysis of a few hundred of the donors because counts were too low. In a later analysis, several top co-occurrence clusters were reported to appear linked to parvovirus B19, influenza, CMV and Epstein-Barr virus. Roughly uniform sequencing depth across donors was assumed in presence/absence analyses, although this assumption may not hold. An association between a missense DCLRE1C variant and V-gene and J-gene trimming of TCR beta chains was found in a later genetic analysis and replicated in an independent cohort. A later analysis found that most CMV-associated TCR beta chains appeared HLA-restricted, with HLA associations seemingly driven largely by CMV exposure. In vitro tests confirmed that a few of the cytomegalovirus-associated TCR beta chains recognize cytomegalovirus antigens. The cohort was sequenced for TCR beta chains only, and without alpha or paired-chain data the features that could be detected were limited. In a later analysis, 16,951 TCR beta sequences were associated with specific HLA alleles at a false discovery rate of 0.05. According to the authors, the approach could potentially be generalized to other disease states and immunological phenotypes. Because HLA typing was missing for some donors at each locus, association tests included only the typed subset. The classifier was reported to diagnose cytomegalovirus status with high specificity and sensitivity in both the original cohort and the validation cohort. Linkage disequilibrium might explain the correlated functional status among segregating V segments, but an unknown experimental factor could not be ruled out. A cluster of highly shared sequence variants was judged likely to be a technical artifact of the sequencing pipeline. Most TCR sequences were observed very rarely across donors, whereas some public TCRs were present in many individuals. Because the 87-base-pair reads could not distinguish some IMGT-functional V segments, including TRBV6-2 and TRBV6-3, those segments were excluded. The study gave a list of 150 to 200 TCR beta chains associated with cytomegalovirus.

The cohort comprised 710 or so healthy bone marrow donors. Cohort members were all nominally healthy when sampled, although unrecorded immune exposures were likely present. The donor tested CMV seropositive and was one of the 289 seropositive cohort members. A peripheral blood sample was provided by each donor, and peripheral blood mononuclear cells were used for TCR beta sequencing. The Qiagen DNeasy Blood Extraction Kit was used to extract genomic DNA from the blood cell samples. The library was produced with the immunoSEQ multiplex PCR assay. For the multiplex PCR, a mixture combining 60 forward primers for TCR Vbeta segments and 13 reverse primers for TCR Jbeta segments was used. The CDR3 region of rearranged TCR beta genes was amplified from genomic DNA by a multiplex PCR assay. The Illumina HiSeq System was used to sequence the amplified TCR beta libraries as 87-base-pair reads. The study's own analysis went as follows. In a later analysis, tens of millions of unique TCR beta chains were counted across the 500 to 700 repertoires, and around 10 million of these chains were shared by at least two donors. Raw reads were error-corrected and collapsed into unique sequences by a nearest-neighbor algorithm in which closely related sequences were merged to remove PCR and sequencing errors. V, D and J gene segments were assigned by aligning CDR3 sequences to IMGT reference sequences. For a sequence to be retained, at least a six-nucleotide match to both a V gene segment and a J gene segment was required. Rearrangements were classified as productive when the CDR3 lacked stop codons and remained in frame with V and J, and all other rearrangements were classified as non-productive. CDR3 was defined by IMGT convention, running from the second conserved V-encoded cysteine to the conserved J-encoded phenylalanine. Sequences without an unambiguous match to a single V gene segment were excluded from the earlier analysis of 450 to 650 of the donors. In an earlier analysis of around 600 of the donors, V segments were called functional above 56.7% productive rearrangements and were called segregating when the between-donor standard deviation exceeded 5%. To diagnose cytomegalovirus status from the catalog of TCR beta chain sequences, a statistical classification framework was built. In a later analysis, V and J genes were assigned by comparing TCR nucleotide sequences against IMGT/GENE-DB human TR gene sequences. The TCRdist pipeline was used in a later analysis to assign CDR3 sequences and most-parsimonious VDJ recombination scenarios. In a later analysis, each TCR beta chain was defined by its CDR3 amino acid sequence together with its V-gene family, and reads without a unique V-gene family were excluded. To address suspected cross-contamination and a sequencing artifact, a later analysis removed a few hundred highly shared, low-generation-probability nucleotide sequences. A later analysis calculated a clonal expansion index for each public chain from normalized within-repertoire ranks of inferred template counts. Generation probabilities in a later analysis came from a VDJ recombination model fitted to out-of-frame rearrangements, and those results were checked against IGoR. Hypergeometric tests were used in a later analysis to score TCR-TCR, TCR-HLA and TCR-CMV co-occurrence, with a repertoire-size bias correction applied to the TCR pairs. In a later analysis, false discovery rates were estimated by permuting HLA or CMV assignments 20 times. In a later analysis, co-occurring TCRs were grouped using DBSCAN, with TCRdist sequence similarity added in when clustering inside HLA-allele-positive subsets. Repertoires with fewer than 30,000 or more than 120,000 public chains were left out of co-occurrence clustering, as were five repertoires with anomalous nucleotide sharing. Entries here come from immuneACCESS through TCRdb and include only in-frame sequences with V and J called. Some clones fail to appear in such tables; in the studies checked, an unresolved V gene covers under half of the shortfall, and the cause of the remainder is unknown. V and J calls and clone size come straight from that table; D and trimming were deduced from the DNA. In this sample the table shows about 100,000 clones, around 74% of which occur a single time. Roughly 14% of the sample is taken by the ten largest.

The CDR3 starts with the cysteine, ends with the phenylalanine, and has 21 residues. Here the CDR3 DNA is all that survives: 63 bases in frame from base 1. CDR1 SSHAT and CDR2 FNYEAQ were looked up in the germline V gene (reference sequence). This clone was detected once. Which antigen it targets is not known. The junction shows a germline mismatch at one end, possibly a read error. The origin of this receptor is a male donor in good health and CMV-seropositive. Input material: PBMCs. The sequence links TRBV7-7 to TRBJ2-1, and TRBD2 matches 9 of the central bases. In nucleotides, the sequence is TGTGCTAGCAGCCCACGAGAGAGGTGGAGCGGGGGGACAGCATCCTACAATGAGCAGTTCTTC. This is translated as CASSPRERWSGGTASYNEQFF.